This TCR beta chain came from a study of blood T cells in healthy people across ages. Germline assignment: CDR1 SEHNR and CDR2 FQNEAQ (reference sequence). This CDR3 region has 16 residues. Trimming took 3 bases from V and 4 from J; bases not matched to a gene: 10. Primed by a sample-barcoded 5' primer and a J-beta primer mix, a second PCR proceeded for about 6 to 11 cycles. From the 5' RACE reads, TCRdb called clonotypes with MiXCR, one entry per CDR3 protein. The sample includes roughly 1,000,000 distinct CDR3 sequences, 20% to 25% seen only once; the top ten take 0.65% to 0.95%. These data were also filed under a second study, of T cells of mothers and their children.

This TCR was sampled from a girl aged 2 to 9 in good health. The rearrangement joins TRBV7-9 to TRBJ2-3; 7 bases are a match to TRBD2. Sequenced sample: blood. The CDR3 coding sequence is TGTGCCAGCAGCTTTTTGACCAGCGGGGCACCAGATACGCAGTATTTT. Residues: CASSFLTSGAPDTQYF.